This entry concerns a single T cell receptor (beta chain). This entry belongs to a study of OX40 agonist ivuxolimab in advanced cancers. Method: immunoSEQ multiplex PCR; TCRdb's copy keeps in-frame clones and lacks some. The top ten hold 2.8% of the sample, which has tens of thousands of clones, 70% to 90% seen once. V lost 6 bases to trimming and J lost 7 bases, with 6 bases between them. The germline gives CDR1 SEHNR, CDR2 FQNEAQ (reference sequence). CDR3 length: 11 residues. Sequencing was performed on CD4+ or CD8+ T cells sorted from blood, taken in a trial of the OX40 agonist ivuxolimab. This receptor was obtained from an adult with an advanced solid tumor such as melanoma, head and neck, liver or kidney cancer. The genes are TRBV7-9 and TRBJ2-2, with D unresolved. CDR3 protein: CASRGRGELFF. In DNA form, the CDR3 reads TGTGCCAGCAGAGGACGCGGGGAGCTGTTTTTT.